Here is one T cell receptor beta chain with its context. The antigen remains undetermined. CDR1 and CDR2 (germline): DFQATT, SNEGSKA (reference sequence). Trimming at V came to 5 bases and at J to 1 base, leaving 11 bases not matched to a gene. The CDR3 length is 17 residues. MiXCR, applied by TCRdb to the RT-PCR reads, yields one record per CDR3 protein. The sample gives hundreds of thousands of distinct CDR3 sequences, approximately 15% of which show up once; approximately 7% is in the top ten. The record originates from a study of response to subunit inactivated influenza vaccine. Findings and caveats of the study: It was suggested by the authors that few new T cells are recruited by each seasonal influenza vaccination.

This receptor was taken from a man aged 45 to 65 who received an inactivated influenza vaccine. This sequence joins TRBV20-1 and TRBJ2-4; 10 bases are a match to TRBD1. The source material was PBMCs from blood, sampled roughly 15 days before vaccination. The CDR3 region has the DNA TGCAGTGCTGGGGGGTCGGGACAGGGGTCGGCCAAAAACATTCAGTACTTC. This sequence encodes CSAGGSGQGSAKNIQYF.